What follows are 29 T cell receptor beta chains derived from one specimen sequenced in a study of blood T cell repertoires in COVID-19. Profiling relied on immunoSEQ multiplex PCR, and the TCRdb table lists in-frame clones only, not all of them. The data show 95,000 to 150,000 clones, under 80% seen once. Sequencing input: peripheral blood. Receptors were obtained from a man aged 65-85 years with acute or convalescent COVID-19.

The chain combines TRBV3-1 (or the pseudogene TRBV3-2) with TRBJ2-7; 8 bases match TRBD1. V lost 4 bases, J lost 7 bases, and 9 bases stayed unmatched. Germline V gene data show CDR1 as LGHDT and CDR2 as YNNKEL (reference sequence). The CDR3 contains 14 residues. DNA for the CDR3: TGTGCCAGCAGCCTTCGTTGGACAGGGTGGGAGCAGTACTTC. It encodes CASSLRWTGWEQYF.

The count of this clone is one. This chain uses TRBV7-2 with TRBJ1-5; no reliable D call. The ends were cut back, 2 bases at V and 7 bases at J, with 21 bases in the middle. Germline CDR1 is SGHTA and CDR2 is FQGNSA. The CDR3 runs 17 residues. CDR3 loop: CASSLRSAVTEGQPQHF. The CDR3 DNA reads as TGTGCCAGCAGCTTAAGGTCCGCGGTGACGGAGGGCCAGCCCCAGCATTTT.

J is TRBJ2-6 and V is TRBV25-1; tentative D call: TRBD2 (5 bases). Germline V gene lookup returns CDR1 MGHDK and CDR2 SYGVNS. The CDR3 length is 13 residues. Deletions cut 6 bases from V and 8 bases from J, with 11 bases between. The CDR3 region is CASREAVTNVLTF. The CDR3 bases are TGTGCCAGCAGAGAAGCGGTTACCAACGTCCTGACTTTC.

This chain uses TRBV24-1 with TRBJ1-5, with D possibly TRBD1 on 6 matching bases. V was cut by 9 bases and J by 5 bases, with 13 bases left in between. CDR1 KGHDR and CDR2 SFDVKD come from the germline V gene. This CDR3 spans 13 amino acids. The CDR3 is CATGMAGDQPQHF. In DNA, the CDR3 is TGTGCCACCGGTATGGCAGGGGATCAGCCCCAGCATTTT.

This rearrangement joins TRBV18 to TRBJ1-3, with D maybe TRBD1 (5 bases). CDR3 size: 14 residues. V was pared by 4 bases and J by 1 base, with 8 bases between. Germline V gene data show CDR1 as KGHSH and CDR2 as LQKENI. CDR3 sequence reads: CASSRPGSGNTIYF. In nucleotides, the CDR3 is TGTGCCAGCTCACGGCCAGGGTCTGGAAACACCATATATTTT.

This chain links TRBV7-3 with TRBJ1-2, with D uncertain. Germline assignment: CDR1 SGHTA and CDR2 FQGTGA. The CDR3 extends over 14 amino acids. V was cut by 5 bases and J by 8 bases, with 18 bases left in between. The CDR3 spells CASSPSGSEGGYTF. The CDR3 DNA reads as TGTGCCAGCAGCCCCTCGGGATCAGAGGGCGGCTACACCTTC.

The rearrangement links TRBV5-1 to TRBJ1-1; D might be TRBD1 (5 bases). V was trimmed by 0 bases and J by 7 bases, leaving 13 bases between them. Germline V gene sequence: CDR1 SGHRS, CDR2 YFSETQ. This CDR3 is 14 amino acids long. CDR3 protein: CASSLGQSLGEAFF. Here the CDR3 DNA reads TGCGCCAGCAGCTTGGGACAGTCTCTGGGTGAAGCTTTCTTT.

The genes are TRBV5-1 and TRBJ1-1, with 8 bases fitting TRBD1. V shed 4 bases and J 6 bases; nucleotides not matched to a gene: 11. The CDR3 contains 15 residues. Germline values: CDR1 SGHRS, CDR2 YFSETQ. The CDR3 region is CASSRDRPSAAEAFF. Here the CDR3 DNA reads TGCGCCAGCAGCCGGGACAGGCCTTCTGCGGCTGAAGCTTTCTTT.

V gene TRBV6-5 combines with J gene TRBJ2-1; D ambiguous. Trimming took off 7 bases at V and 0 bases at J, with 13 bases between the two ends. Germline-derived CDR1 and CDR2 are MNHEY and SVGAGI. CDR3 length equals 15 residues. The CDR3 DNA sequence: TGTGCCAGCAAAGAGACACTGAGCTCCTACAATGAGCAGTTCTTC. Translated: CASKETLSSYNEQFF.

The chain carries TRBV19 and TRBJ1-2; 7 bases are shared with TRBD1. There are 15 residues in the CDR3. V shed 4 bases, J shed 1 base, and the junction held 6 bases outside the gene matches. The V gene's germline CDR1 is LNHDA and CDR2 SQIVND (reference sequence). This CDR3 is CASSRGQMINYGYTF. DNA of the CDR3: TGTGCCAGTAGTAGGGGACAGATGATTAACTATGGCTACACCTTC.

The V call is TRBV5-1, the J call TRBJ2-5; 8 nucleotides match TRBD1. CDR1 and CDR2 from the germline V gene are SGHRS and YFSETQ. Trimming took 1 base from V and 3 from J; bases not matched to a gene: 5. The CDR3 contains 15 residues. CDR3 region: CASSLTGTGEETQYF. The CDR3 bases are TGCGCCAGCAGCTTGACCGGGACAGGCGAAGAGACCCAGTACTTC.

V usage is TRBV19 and J usage is TRBJ2-5; 14 positions match TRBD2. Germline trimming cut 5 bases from V and 4 bases from J; bases unmatched to any gene: 6. The length of the CDR3 is 16 residues. Per germline, CDR1 LNHDA and CDR2 SQIVND (reference sequence). This chain's CDR3 is CASSSTGTSGGETQYF. As DNA, the CDR3 is TGTGCCAGTAGTTCTACCGGGACTAGCGGGGGAGAGACCCAGTACTTC.

The chain joins TRBV9 to TRBJ2-1, with 16 bases that match TRBD2. Trimming cost V 3 bases and J 9 bases; bases outside gene matches: 15. The CDR3 contains 19 residues. CDR1 is SGDLS and CDR2 is YYNGEE in the germline V gene. CDR3: CASSAHGTSGGEAHGEQFF. The CDR3 nucleotides read TGTGCCAGCAGCGCGCACGGGACTAGCGGGGGGGAAGCTCATGGTGAGCAGTTCTTC.

Note on this clone: One junction end does not reproduce the germline sequence, and a read error may be involved. This sequence joins TRBV5-6 and TRBJ2-5; 8 bases map to TRBD2. The CDR3 is 15 amino acids. CDR1 is SGHDT and CDR2 is YYEEEE in the germline V gene. The chain's CDR3 is CASSITSGGQEIQYF. The CDR3 DNA sequence: TGTGCCAGCAGCATAACGAGCGGGGGCCAAGAGATCCAGTACTTC.

The V and J genes are TRBV7-8 and TRBJ1-2; maybe TRBD1 (6 bases). CDR1 and CDR2 from the germline V gene are SGHVS and FQNEAQ. With 4 bases removed from V and 4 bases from J, the gap between germline ends came to 13 bases. The CDR3 sequence is 14 residues long. CDR3 region: CASSSGAQGYGYTF. For the CDR3, the DNA is TGTGCCAGCAGCTCAGGGGCCCAGGGCTATGGCTACACCTTC.

The genes are TRBV7-2 and TRBJ1-5, with TRBD1 identical over 7 bases. CDR3 length: 15 amino acids. Germline loops: CDR1 SGHTA, CDR2 FQGNSA. The V and J ends lost 5 bases and 1 base, in that order; junction bases with no gene match: 5. CDR3 coding DNA: TGTGCCAGCAGCCTGACAGGGTTGAGCAATCAGCCCCAGCATTTT. Protein product: CASSLTGLSNQPQHF.

The chain employs TRBV29-1 and TRBJ2-5; 14 nucleotides match TRBD2. This CDR3 is 19 amino acids long. The ends lost 5 bases at V and 5 bases at J; junction bases unmatched: 19. Germline V gene data show CDR1 as SQVTM and CDR2 as ANQGSEA. The CDR3 bases are TGCAGCGTTAGGGCTGGACTAGCGGGGGGTTCAAACAGGTGGGAGACCCAGTACTTC. It yields the protein CSVRAGLAGGSNRWETQYF.

The chain links TRBV5-8 to TRBJ1-4; D is possibly TRBD1 (5 bases). Trimming removed 4 bases from V and 10 bases from J, with 17 bases in between. The CDR3 length is 14 residues. Germline V gene sequence: CDR1 SGHTS, CDR2 YDEGEE. The CDR3 coding sequence is TGTGCCAGCAGCGATTACGCAGGGATCGCAAAACTGTTTTTT. Translated, it gives CASSDYAGIAKLFF.

V is TRBV6-5 and J is TRBJ2-2; 9 nucleotides line up with TRBD1. The CDR3 loop spans 15 amino acids. V trimming: 4 bases; J trimming: 4 bases; junction bases outside the gene matches: 4. The germline V gene encodes CDR1 MNHEY and CDR2 SVGAGI. CDR3 bases: TGTGCCAGCAGTTGGGACAGGGCCGGCACCGGGGAGCTGTTTTTT. It codes for CASSWDRAGTGELFF.

The chain is built from TRBV27 and TRBJ2-3; TRBD1 is a possible D gene (6 bases). V lost 8 bases to trimming and J lost 5 bases, with 8 bases between them. CDR3 length: 11 residues. The germline V gene encodes CDR1 MNHEY and CDR2 SMNVEV (reference sequence). The CDR3 nucleotides read TGTGCCAGCGGACAGTTAGATACGCAGTATTTT. It yields the protein CASGQLDTQYF.

This chain connects TRBV9 to TRBJ1-3, with D hard to call. Germline lookup yields CDR1 SGDLS and CDR2 YYNGEE. This CDR3 region has 14 residues. The ends were cut back, 6 bases at V and 2 bases at J, with 12 bases in the middle. CDR3 bases: TGTGCCAGCAATAGAGGCTCTGCTGGAAACACCATATATTTT. Translated: CASNRGSAGNTIYF.

The gene calls are TRBV9 and TRBJ2-7, with TRBD2 matching over 15 bases. Trimming took 4 bases from V and 6 from J; bases not matched to a gene: 11. The CDR3 is 17 residues long. Germline loops: CDR1 SGDLS, CDR2 YYNGEE. CDR3 DNA: TGTGCCAGCAGCAGGACTAGCGGGGGGGCAGTACTCTCCGAGCAGTACTTC. It translates to CASSRTSGGAVLSEQYF.

A word on this clone: The same CDR3 can be traced to other DNA sequences in this sample. The rearrangement links TRBV7-2 to TRBJ1-2; D might be TRBD1 (5 bases). The CDR3 length is 13 residues. Deletions cut 5 bases from V and 3 bases from J, with 10 bases between. Per the germline V gene, CDR1 is SGHTA and CDR2 is FQGNSA. CDR3 region: CASSRDRDYGYTF. The CDR3 DNA is TGTGCCAGCAGCCGCGACAGAGACTATGGCTACACCTTC.

The CDR3 coding sequence is TGTGCCAGCTCACGTGCCAGGGGCTACGAGCAGTACTTC. It encodes CASSRARGYEQYF. The rearrangement joins TRBV18 to TRBJ2-7; a weak D match, TRBD1 (6 bases). The V end was cut by 4 bases, the J end by 3 bases, with 10 bases between. The CDR3 extends over 13 amino acids. CDR1 and CDR2 (germline): KGHSH, LQKENI.

V and J are TRBV28 and TRBJ1-2; 9 bases agree with TRBD1. The CDR3 spans 15 residues. Germline V lookup: CDR1 MDHEN, CDR2 SYDVKM. Losses at the gene ends were 6 bases for V and 7 bases for J; bases not matched to a gene: 12. CDR3 residues: CASSSTGQGSGGYTF. In DNA, the CDR3 is TGTGCCAGCAGCTCCACGGGACAGGGTTCGGGTGGCTACACCTTC.

This clone was detected a few times. This chain connects TRBV5-6 to TRBJ2-7; 10 bases align to TRBD1. Germline V gives CDR1 SGHDT, CDR2 YYEEEE. This CDR3 is 15 amino acids long. The V segment lost 4 bases and the J segment 4 bases; nucleotides outside the gene matches: 8. The DNA of the CDR3 is TGTGCCAGCAGCGTAACGGGACAGGGGCGATACGAGCAGTACTTC. Its translation is CASSVTGQGRYEQYF.

This clone was seen only once. The rearrangement uses TRBV18 and TRBJ1-3; TRBD1 aligns across 9 bases. V lost 4 bases to trimming and J lost 2 bases; unmatched junction nucleotides: 9. From germline, CDR1 is KGHSH and CDR2 LQKENI. The CDR3 contains 17 residues. The CDR3 reads CASSRLLQGAAGNTIYF. The CDR3 DNA reads TGTGCCAGCTCACGGCTCTTACAGGGGGCTGCTGGAAACACCATATATTTT.

This clone was counted only a few times. The rearrangement uses TRBV19 and TRBJ1-1; weak D call: TRBD1 (6 bases). The CDR3 is made up of 15 amino acids. Germline CDR1 reads LNHDA; CDR2 reads SQIVND (reference sequence). V lost 6 bases to trimming and J lost 5 bases, with 19 bases between them. The CDR3 DNA reads as TGTGCCAGTAGGTTAGCTGGAGGGGGAGGGACTGAAGCTTTCTTT. Amino acid sequence: CASRLAGGGGTEAFF. Drawing the rest from reference TRBV19 and TRBJ1-1, the complete variable domain is DGGITQSPKYLFRKEGQNVTLSCEQNLNHDAMYWYRQDPGQGLRLIYYSQIVNDFQKGDIAEGYSVSREKKESFPLTVTSAQKNPTAFYLCASRLAGGGGTEAFFGQGTRLTVV.

V usage is TRBV5-1 and J usage is TRBJ2-3; 7 bases are shared with TRBD2. V shed 0 bases and J 3 bases; nucleotides not matched to a gene: 10. From germline, CDR1 is SGHRS and CDR2 YFSETQ. The CDR3 extends over 17 amino acids. CDR3: CASSLDPGGVATDTQYF. The CDR3 DNA reads as TGCGCCAGCAGCTTGGATCCGGGGGGAGTAGCTACAGATACGCAGTATTTT.